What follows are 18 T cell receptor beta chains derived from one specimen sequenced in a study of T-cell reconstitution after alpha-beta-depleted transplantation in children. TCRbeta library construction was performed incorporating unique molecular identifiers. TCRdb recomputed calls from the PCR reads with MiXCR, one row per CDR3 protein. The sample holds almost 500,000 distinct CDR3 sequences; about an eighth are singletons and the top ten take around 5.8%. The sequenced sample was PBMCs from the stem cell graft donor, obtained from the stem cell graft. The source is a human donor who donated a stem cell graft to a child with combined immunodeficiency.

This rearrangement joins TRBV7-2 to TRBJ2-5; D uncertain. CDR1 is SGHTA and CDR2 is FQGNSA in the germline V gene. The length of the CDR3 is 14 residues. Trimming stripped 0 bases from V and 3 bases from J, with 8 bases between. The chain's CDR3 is CASSLANWEETQYF. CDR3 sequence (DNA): TGTGCCAGCAGCTTAGCGAACTGGGAAGAGACCCAGTACTTC.

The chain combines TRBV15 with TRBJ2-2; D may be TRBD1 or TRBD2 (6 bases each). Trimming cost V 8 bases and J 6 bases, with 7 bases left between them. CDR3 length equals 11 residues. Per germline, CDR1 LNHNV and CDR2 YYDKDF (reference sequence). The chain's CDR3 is CATGGPGELFF. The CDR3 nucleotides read TGTGCCACCGGGGGGCCCGGGGAGCTGTTTTTT.

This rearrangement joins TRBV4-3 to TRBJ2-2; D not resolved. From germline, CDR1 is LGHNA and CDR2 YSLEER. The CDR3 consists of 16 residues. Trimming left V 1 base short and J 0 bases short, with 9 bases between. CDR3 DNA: TGCGCCAGCAGCCAAGTCCTCCCCGCGAACACCGGGGAGCTGTTTTTT. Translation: CASSQVLPANTGELFF.

The CDR3 DNA reads TGTGCCAGCAGCGTAGGACAGGGAGGCCAGCCCCAGCATTTT. Translated, it gives CASSVGQGGQPQHF. V gene TRBV9 combines with J gene TRBJ1-5; TRBD1 agrees at 7 bases. Per the germline V gene, CDR1 is SGDLS and CDR2 is YYNGEE. The trim removed 0 bases at V and 7 bases at J, leaving 4 bases unmatched. The CDR3 has 14 amino acids.

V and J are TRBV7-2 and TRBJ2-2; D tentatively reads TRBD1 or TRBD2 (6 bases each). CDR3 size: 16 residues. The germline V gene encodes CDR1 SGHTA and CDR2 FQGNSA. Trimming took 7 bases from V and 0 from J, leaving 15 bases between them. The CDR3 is CASTQGGGSNTGELFF. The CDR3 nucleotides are TGTGCCAGCACCCAAGGAGGGGGATCGAACACCGGGGAGCTGTTTTTT.

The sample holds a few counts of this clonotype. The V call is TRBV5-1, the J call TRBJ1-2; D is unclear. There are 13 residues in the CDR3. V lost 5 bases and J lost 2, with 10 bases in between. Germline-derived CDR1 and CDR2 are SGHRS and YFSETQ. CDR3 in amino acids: CASRLQANYGYTF. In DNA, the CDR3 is TGCGCCAGCAGACTCCAGGCAAACTATGGCTACACCTTC. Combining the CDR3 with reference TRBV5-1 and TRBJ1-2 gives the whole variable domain KAGVTQTPRYLIKTRGQQVTLSCSPISGHRSVSWYQQTPGQGLQFLFEYFSETQRNKGNFPGRFSGRQFSNSRSEMNVSTLELGDSALYLCASRLQANYGYTFGSGTRLTVV.

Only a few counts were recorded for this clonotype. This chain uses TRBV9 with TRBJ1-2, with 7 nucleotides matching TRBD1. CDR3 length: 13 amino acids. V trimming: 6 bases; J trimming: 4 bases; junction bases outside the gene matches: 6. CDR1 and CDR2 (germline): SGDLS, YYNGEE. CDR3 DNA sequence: TGTGCCAGCACCCAGACAGGGCCCTATGGCTACACCTTC. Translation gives CASTQTGPYGYTF.

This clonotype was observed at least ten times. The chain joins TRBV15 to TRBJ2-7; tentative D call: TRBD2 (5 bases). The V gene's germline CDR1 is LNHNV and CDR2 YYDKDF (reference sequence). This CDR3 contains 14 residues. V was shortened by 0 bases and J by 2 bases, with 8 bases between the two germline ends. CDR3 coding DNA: TGTGCCACCAGCAGAGATAAGGGAGCCTACGAGCAGTACTTC. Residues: CATSRDKGAYEQYF.

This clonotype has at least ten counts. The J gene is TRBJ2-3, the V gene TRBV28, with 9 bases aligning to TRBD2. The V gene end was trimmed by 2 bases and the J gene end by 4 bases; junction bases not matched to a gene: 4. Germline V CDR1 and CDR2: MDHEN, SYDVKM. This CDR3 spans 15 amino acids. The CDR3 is CASSLGRGGPDTQYF. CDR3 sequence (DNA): TGTGCCAGCAGTTTAGGGCGGGGGGGACCAGATACGCAGTATTTT.

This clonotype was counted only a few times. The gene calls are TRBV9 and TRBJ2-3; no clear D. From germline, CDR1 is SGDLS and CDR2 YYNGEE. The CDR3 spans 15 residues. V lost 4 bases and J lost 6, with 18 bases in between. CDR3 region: CASSPRTNTWDTQYF. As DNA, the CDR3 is TGTGCCAGCAGCCCCAGGACCAATACCTGGGATACGCAGTATTTT.

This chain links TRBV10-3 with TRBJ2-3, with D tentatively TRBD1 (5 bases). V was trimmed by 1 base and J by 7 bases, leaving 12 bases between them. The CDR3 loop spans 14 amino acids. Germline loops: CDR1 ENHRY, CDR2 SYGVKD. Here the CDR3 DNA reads TGTGCCATCAGTGAGTTATTAGGGGCATATACGCAGTATTTT. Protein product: CAISELLGAYTQYF.

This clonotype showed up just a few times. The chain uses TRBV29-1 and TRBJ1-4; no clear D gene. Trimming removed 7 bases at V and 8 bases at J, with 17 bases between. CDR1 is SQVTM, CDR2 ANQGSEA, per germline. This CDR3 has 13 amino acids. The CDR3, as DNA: TGCAGCGCTAGAGGGATGGGTTGGGAAAAACTGTTTTTT. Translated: CSARGMGWEKLFF. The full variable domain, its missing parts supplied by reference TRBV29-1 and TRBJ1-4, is SAVISQKPSRDICQRGTSLTIQCQVDSQVTMMFWYRQQPGQSLTLIATANQGSEATYESGFVIDKFPISRPNLTFSTLTVSNMSPEDSSIYLCSARGMGWEKLFFGSGTQLSVL.

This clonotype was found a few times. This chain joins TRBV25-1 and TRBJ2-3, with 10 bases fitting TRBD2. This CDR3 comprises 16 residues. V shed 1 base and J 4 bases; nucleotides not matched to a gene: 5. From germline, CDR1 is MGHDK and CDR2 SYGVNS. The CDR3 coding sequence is TGTGCCAGCAGTGAATTCTCTAGCGGGAGCGCAGATACGCAGTATTTT. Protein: CASSEFSSGSADTQYF.

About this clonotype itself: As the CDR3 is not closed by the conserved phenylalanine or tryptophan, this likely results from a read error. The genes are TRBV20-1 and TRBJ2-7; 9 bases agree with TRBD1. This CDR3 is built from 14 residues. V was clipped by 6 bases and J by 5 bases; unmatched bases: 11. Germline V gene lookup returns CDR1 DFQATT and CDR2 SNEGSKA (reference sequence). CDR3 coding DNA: TGCAGTGCATACTCCGGGACAGGGAAGGACGAGCAGTACTAC. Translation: CSAYSGTGKDEQYY.

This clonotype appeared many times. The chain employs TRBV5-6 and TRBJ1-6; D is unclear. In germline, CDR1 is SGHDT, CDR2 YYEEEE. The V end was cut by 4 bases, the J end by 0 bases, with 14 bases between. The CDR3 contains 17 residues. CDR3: CASSRQVPSSYNSPLHF. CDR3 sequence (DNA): TGTGCCAGCAGCCGCCAGGTTCCGAGCTCCTATAATTCACCCCTCCACTTT.

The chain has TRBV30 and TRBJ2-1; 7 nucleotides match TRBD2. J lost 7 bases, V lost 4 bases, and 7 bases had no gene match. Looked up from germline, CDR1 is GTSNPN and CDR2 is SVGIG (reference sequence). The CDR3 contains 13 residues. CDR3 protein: CAWKRAGRNEQFF. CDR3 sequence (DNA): TGTGCCTGGAAACGAGCGGGGAGAAATGAGCAGTTCTTC.

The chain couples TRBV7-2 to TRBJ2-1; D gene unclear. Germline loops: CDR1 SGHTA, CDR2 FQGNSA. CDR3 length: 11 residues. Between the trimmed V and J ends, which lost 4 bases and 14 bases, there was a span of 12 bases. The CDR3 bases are TGTGCCAGCAGCTCCTCGGGTGAAAAGTTCTTC. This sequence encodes CASSSSGEKFF.

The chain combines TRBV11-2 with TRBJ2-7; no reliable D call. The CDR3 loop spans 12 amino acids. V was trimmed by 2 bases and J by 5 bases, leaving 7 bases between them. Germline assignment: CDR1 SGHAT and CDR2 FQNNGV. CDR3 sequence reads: CASSLNSDEQYF. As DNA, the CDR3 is TGTGCCAGCAGCTTAAACAGTGACGAGCAGTACTTC. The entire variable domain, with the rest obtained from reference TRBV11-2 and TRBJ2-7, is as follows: EAGVAQSPRYKIIEKRQSVAFWCNPISGHATLYWYQQILGQGPKLLIQFQNNGVVDDSQLPKDRFSAERLKGVDSTLKIQPAKLEDSAVYLCASSLNSDEQYFGPGTRLTVT.